A selection of T cell receptor beta chains follows, all from one sample in a study of T cell responses to AZD1222 COVID-19 vaccine. Generated by immunoSEQ multiplex PCR, the TCRdb table keeps only in-frame clones and is missing some. In the table there are 90,000 to 100,000 clones, around 89% of which are singletons. The source material was peripheral blood, sampled on day 0 of AZD1222 vaccination. These receptors were collected from an adult in good health. The CDR3 runs from the conserved cysteine through the conserved F or W. A D gene is named only where the DNA matches it firmly. Where a row states a size, it is once, few, many or the class of an expanded clone; other rows omit it.

>TRBJ1-1|-|-|TRBV10-1
TGCGCCAGCAGTGAGGTCGAACAGGGTGAAGCTTTCTTT
CASSEVEQGEAFF
>TRBJ1-1|-|-|TRBV7-2
TGTGCCAGCAGCTTCGGGACACACAACACTGAAGCTTTCTTT
CASSFGTHNTEAFF
>TRBJ2-1|-|TRBD2|TRBV6-4
TGTGCCAGCAGTGTTAGCCCAGCCGGGGGGGGAATGAATGAGCAGTTCTTC
CASSVSPAGGGMNEQFF
>TRBJ1-5|-|TRBD1|TRBV18
TGTGCCAGCTCAGCCGACAGGGGGCGAAGCAACGGGCAGCCCCAGCATTTT
CASSADRGRSNGQPQHF
>TRBJ1-4|once|-|TRBV29-1
TGCAGCATAAGGACAGTAAGGGGTGAAAAACTGTTTTTT
CSIRTVRGEKLFF
>TRBJ1-5|-|TRBD1|TRBV5-4
TGTGCCAGCAGCCCCTCGGGGACAGGGGCAAATCAGCCCCAGCATTTT
CASSPSGTGANQPQHF
>TRBJ2-3|once|-|TRBV3-1/TRBV3-2
TGTGCCAGCAGCCCCACAGGCACAGATACGCAGTATTTT
CASSPTGTDTQYF
>TRBJ1-2|-|-|TRBV18
TGTGCCAGCTCACCCCAGGGGAAGTCCTATGGCTACACCTTC
CASSPQGKSYGYTF
>TRBJ2-1|-|TRBD1|TRBV9
TGTGCCAGCAGCGCCCGACAGGGTTCTATCTACAATGAGCAGTTCTTC
CASSARQGSIYNEQFF
>TRBJ1-4|-|-|TRBV5-5
TGTGCCAGCAGCTTTTTGGGGGGAGCACCTAATGAAAAACTGTTTTTT
CASSFLGGAPNEKLFF
>TRBJ1-1|-|-|TRBV2
TGTGCCAGCAGTCCTCAGGGGAACACTGAAGCTTTCTTT
CASSPQGNTEAFF
>TRBJ2-7|-|TRBD1|TRBV7-8
TGTGCCAGCAGCTTAGTCGACAGGGGGGTGGCCGAGCAGTACTTC
CASSLVDRGVAEQYF
>TRBJ1-2|once|-|TRBV19
TGTGCCAGTAGCCCCGCAGGGGATGGCTACACCTTC
CASSPAGDGYTF